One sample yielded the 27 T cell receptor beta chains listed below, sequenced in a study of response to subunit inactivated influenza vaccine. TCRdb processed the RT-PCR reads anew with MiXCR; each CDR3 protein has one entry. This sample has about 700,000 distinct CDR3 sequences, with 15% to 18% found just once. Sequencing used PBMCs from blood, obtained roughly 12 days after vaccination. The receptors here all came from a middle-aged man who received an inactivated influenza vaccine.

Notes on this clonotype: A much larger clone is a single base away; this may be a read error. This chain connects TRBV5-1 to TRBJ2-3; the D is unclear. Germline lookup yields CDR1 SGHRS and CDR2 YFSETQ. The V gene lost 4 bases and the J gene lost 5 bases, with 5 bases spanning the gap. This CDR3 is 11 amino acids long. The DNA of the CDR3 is TGCGCCAGCAGCGCCAGAGATACGCAGTATTTT. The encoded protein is CASSARDTQYF.

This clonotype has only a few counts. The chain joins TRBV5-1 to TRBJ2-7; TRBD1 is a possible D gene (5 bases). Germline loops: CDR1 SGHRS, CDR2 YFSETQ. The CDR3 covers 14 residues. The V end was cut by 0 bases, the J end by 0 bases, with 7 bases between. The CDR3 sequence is CASSLATVSYEQYF. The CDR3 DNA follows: TGCGCCAGCAGCTTGGCGACAGTCTCCTACGAGCAGTACTTC.

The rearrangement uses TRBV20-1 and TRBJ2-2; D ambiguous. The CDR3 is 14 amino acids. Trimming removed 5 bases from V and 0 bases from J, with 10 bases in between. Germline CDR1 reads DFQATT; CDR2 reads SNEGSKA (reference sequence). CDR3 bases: TGCAGTGCTCCCGGGCAGACGAACACCGGGGAGCTGTTTTTT. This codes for CSAPGQTNTGELFF.

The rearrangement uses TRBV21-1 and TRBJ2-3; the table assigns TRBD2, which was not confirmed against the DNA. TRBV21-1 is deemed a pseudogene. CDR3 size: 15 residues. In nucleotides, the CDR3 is TGTGCCAGCAGCATCAGGACTAGTAGGTCAGATACGCAGTATTTT. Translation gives CASSIRTSRSDTQYF.

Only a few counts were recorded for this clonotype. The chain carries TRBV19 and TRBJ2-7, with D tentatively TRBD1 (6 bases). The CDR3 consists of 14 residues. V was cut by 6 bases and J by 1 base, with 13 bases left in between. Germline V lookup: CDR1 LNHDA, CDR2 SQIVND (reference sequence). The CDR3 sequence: CASRDLTGSYEQYF. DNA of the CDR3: TGTGCCAGTAGGGACCTGACAGGTTCCTACGAGCAGTACTTC. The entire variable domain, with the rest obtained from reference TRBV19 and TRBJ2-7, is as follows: DGGITQSPKYLFRKEGQNVTLSCEQNLNHDAMYWYRQDPGQGLRLIYYSQIVNDFQKGDIAEGYSVSREKKESFPLTVTSAQKNPTAFYLCASRDLTGSYEQYFGPGTRLTVT.

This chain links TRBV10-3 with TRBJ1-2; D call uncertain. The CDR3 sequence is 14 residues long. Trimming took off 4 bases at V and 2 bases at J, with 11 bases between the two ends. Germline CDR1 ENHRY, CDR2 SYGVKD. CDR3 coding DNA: TGTGCCATCAGTGTTACCACGAGAAACTATGGCTACACCTTC. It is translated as CAISVTTRNYGYTF.

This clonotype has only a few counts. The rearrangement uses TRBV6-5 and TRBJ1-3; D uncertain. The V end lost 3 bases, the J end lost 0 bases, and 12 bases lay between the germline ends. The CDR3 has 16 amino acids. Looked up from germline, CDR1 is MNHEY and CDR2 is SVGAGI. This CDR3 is CASSYTGSLSGNTIYF. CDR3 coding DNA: TGTGCCAGCAGTTATACCGGGTCCCTCTCTGGAAACACCATATATTTT.

In nucleotides, the CDR3 is TGCAGCGTTGAAGATCCAACGGGAACCGGGGAGCTGTTTTTT. Translation gives CSVEDPTGTGELFF. The V call is TRBV29-1, the J call TRBJ2-2; possibly TRBD2 for D (5 bases). V lost 0 bases and J 5 bases, leaving 10 bases between the germline ends. The length of the CDR3 is 14 residues. The germline CDR1 and CDR2 sequences are SQVTM and ANQGSEA.

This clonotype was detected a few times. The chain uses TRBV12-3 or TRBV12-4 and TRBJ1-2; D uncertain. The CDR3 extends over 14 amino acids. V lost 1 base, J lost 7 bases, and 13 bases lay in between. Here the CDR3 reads CASSLGIGEGGYTF. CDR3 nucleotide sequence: TGTGCCAGCAGTTTAGGTATCGGGGAAGGTGGCTACACCTTC.

CDR3 bases: TGTGCCAGCAGCCAACCGGGACAGCGGACCGAGCAGTACTTC. It yields the protein CASSQPGQRTEQYF. The V and J genes are TRBV9 and TRBJ2-7; 7 nucleotides line up with TRBD1. Germline values: CDR1 SGDLS, CDR2 YYNGEE. The CDR3 is made up of 14 amino acids. J was trimmed by 6 bases and V by 4 bases; bases with no gene match: 10.

CDR3: CASTIPGGFYEQYF. The DNA of the CDR3 is TGTGCCAGCACTATCCCAGGGGGCTTCTACGAGCAGTACTTC. J is TRBJ2-7 and V is TRBV6-2 or TRBV6-3, with 8 bases that match TRBD1. The V segment lost 7 bases and the J segment 3 bases; nucleotides outside the gene matches: 8. CDR1 and CDR2 from the germline V gene are MNHEY and SVGEGT. This CDR3 contains 14 residues.

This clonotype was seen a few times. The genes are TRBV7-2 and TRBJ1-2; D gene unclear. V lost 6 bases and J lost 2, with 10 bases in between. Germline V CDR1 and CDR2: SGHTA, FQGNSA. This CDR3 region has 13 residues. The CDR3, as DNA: TGTGCCAGCAGGGTAGACCGGAACTATGGCTACACCTTC. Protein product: CASRVDRNYGYTF.

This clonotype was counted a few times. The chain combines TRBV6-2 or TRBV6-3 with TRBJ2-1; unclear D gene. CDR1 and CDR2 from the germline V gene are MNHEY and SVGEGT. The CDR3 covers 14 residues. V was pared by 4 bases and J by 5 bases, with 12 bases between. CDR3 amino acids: CASSSRTMNNEQFF. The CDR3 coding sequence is TGTGCCAGCAGTTCGAGAACAATGAACAATGAGCAGTTCTTC.

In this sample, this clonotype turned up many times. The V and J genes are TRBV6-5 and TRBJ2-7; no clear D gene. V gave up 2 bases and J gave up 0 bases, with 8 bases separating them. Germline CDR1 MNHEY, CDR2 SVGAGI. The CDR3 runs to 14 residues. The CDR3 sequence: CASSYDDASYEQYF. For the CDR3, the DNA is TGTGCCAGCAGTTACGATGACGCCTCCTACGAGCAGTACTTC.

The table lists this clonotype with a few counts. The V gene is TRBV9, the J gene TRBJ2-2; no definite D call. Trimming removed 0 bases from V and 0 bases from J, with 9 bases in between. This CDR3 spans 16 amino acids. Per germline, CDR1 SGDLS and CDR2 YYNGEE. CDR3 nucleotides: TGTGCCAGCAGCGTAGTAGAGTTCGCGAACACCGGGGAGCTGTTTTTT. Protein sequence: CASSVVEFANTGELFF.

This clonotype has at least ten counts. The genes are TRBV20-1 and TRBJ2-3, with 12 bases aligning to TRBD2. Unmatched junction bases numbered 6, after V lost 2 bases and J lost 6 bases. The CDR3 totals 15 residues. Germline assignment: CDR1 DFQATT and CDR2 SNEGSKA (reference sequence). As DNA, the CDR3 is TGCAGTGCTAGAAGGACTAGCGGGGCCCCCGATACGCAGTATTTT. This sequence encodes CSARRTSGAPDTQYF.

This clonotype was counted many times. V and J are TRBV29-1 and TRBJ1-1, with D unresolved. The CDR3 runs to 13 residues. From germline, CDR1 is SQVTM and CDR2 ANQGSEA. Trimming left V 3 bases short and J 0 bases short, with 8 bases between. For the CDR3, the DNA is TGCAGCGTTGATCTGTCGTTGAACACTGAAGCTTTCTTT. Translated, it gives CSVDLSLNTEAFF.

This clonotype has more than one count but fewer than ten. The CDR3 protein is CASSRLNNEQFF. CDR3 bases: TGTGCCAGCAGCCGACTTAACAATGAGCAGTTCTTC. The gene calls are TRBV3-1 and TRBJ2-1, with D unresolved. Germline-derived CDR1 and CDR2 are LGHDT and YNNKEL (reference sequence). The CDR3 runs 12 residues. V was trimmed by 4 bases and J by 5 bases, leaving 6 bases between them.

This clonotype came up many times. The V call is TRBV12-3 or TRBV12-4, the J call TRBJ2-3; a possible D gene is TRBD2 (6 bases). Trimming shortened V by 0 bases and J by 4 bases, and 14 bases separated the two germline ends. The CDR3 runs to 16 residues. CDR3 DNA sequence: TGTGCCAGCAGTTTAGCGCTCGCGGGAAGGGCAGATACGCAGTATTTT. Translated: CASSLALAGRADTQYF.

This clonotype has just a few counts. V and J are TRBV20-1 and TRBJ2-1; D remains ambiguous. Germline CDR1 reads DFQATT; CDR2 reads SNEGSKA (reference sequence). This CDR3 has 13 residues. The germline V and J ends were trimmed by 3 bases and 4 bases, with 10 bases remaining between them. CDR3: CSASPDGYNEQFF. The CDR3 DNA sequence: TGCAGTGCTAGTCCCGACGGATACAATGAGCAGTTCTTC.

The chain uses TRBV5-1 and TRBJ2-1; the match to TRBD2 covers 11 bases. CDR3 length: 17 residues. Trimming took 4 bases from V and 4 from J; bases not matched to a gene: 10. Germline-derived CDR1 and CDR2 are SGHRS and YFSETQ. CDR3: CASSRYPGLAAYNEQFF. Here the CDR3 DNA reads TGCGCCAGCAGCCGTTATCCGGGACTAGCGGCTTACAATGAGCAGTTCTTC.

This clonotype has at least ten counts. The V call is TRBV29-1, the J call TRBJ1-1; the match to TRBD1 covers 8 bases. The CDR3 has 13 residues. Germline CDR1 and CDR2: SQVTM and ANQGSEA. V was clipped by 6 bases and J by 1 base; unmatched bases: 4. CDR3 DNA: TGCAGCGTCCGACAGGGGCGGAACACTGAAGCTTTCTTT. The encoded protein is CSVRQGRNTEAFF.

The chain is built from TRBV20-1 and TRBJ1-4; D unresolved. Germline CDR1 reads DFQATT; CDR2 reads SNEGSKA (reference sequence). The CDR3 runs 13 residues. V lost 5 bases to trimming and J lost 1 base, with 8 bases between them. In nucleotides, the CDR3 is TGCAGTGCTGCCAGGCAAACTAATGAAAAACTGTTTTTT. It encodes CSAARQTNEKLFF.

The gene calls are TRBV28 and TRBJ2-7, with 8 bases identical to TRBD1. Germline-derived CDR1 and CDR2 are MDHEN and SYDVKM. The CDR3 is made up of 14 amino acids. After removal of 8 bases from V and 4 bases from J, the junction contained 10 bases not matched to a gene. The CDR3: CASWSGTGEYEQYF. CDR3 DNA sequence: TGTGCCAGCTGGTCCGGGACAGGCGAGTACGAGCAGTACTTC.

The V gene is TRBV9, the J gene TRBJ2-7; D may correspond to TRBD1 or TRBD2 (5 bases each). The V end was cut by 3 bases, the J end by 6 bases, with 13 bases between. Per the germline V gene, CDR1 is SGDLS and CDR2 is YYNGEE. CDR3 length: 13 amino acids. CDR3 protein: CASSAGTVGEQYF. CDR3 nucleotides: TGTGCCAGCAGCGCTGGGACGGTAGGCGAGCAGTACTTC.

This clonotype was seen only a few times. CDR3 coding DNA: TGTGCCAGCAGTGAATCGTCAGTTTATAATTCACCCCTCCACTTT. Translated, it gives CASSESSVYNSPLHF. The chain has TRBV6-1 and TRBJ1-6; D not resolved. The CDR3 has 15 residues. Germline CDR1 is MNHNS and CDR2 is SASEGT. With 2 bases removed from V and 4 bases from J, the gap between germline ends came to 9 bases.

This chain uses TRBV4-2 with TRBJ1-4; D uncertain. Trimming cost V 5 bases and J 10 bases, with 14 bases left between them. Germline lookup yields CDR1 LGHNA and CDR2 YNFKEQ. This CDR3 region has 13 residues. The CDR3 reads CASSGGIPGKLFF. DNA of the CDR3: TGTGCCAGCAGCGGCGGGATCCCAGGAAAACTGTTTTTT.